This record covers a single TCR beta chain. Its antigen is currently not known. It has no much larger one-base neighbor in the sample; base qualities were not kept. The approximately 100 tumor samples were subjected to high-throughput TCR profiling using ImmunoSEQ. For the original study's pipeline: The repertoire diversity metrics included richness (unique productive sequences), clonality, evenness and relatedness, and the Bhattacharyya coefficient was used to measure similarity between samples. A sensitivity analysis that removed TCRs with fewer than two reads produced consistent conclusions. TCRdb's version of the immuneACCESS table is confined to in-frame rearrangements and falls short of the full clone set. An unresolved V gene accounts for under half of the shortfall where checked; the remainder is of unknown origin. V and J calls and clone size are those listed in that table; D and trimming were worked out from the DNA. This sample has some 7,000 clones in its table, and almost 80% of those were observed once. The top ten hold approximately 4.8% of the sample.

These data come from a study of high-grade serous ovarian cancer treatment subgroups (dated by TCRdb to about 2021). General notes on the study: Sequencing yielded a mean of approximately 13,000 reads and around 7,000 unique TCR beta rearrangements per sample. The study examined TCR beta repertoires in high-grade serous ovarian cancer patients who were grouped under a laparoscopic triage algorithm by complete gross resection or by neoadjuvant chemotherapy response. One primary tumor sample and two metastatic tumor samples were collected from each patient, for a total of 90 samples. Of the approximately 30 patients in the cohort, some 10 had no residual disease after primary surgery (R0), some 10 were excellent NACT responders, and some 10 were poor NACT responders.

Collection of tumor samples took place before definitive surgery or chemotherapy. Genomic DNA extraction was performed by the MD Anderson Biospecimen Extraction Resource, and TCR sequencing was carried out by the MD Anderson Cancer Genomics Laboratory. The paper's findings and limits, for the study overall: Repertoire similarity between tumors from the same patient ranged from about 0.11 to 0.8, while tumors from different patients showed almost no similarity. Spatial information was not captured by bulk tumor TCR sequencing, so insight into HGSC tumor complexity and diversity was limited. The TCR repertoire analyses centered on CDR3, leaving CDR1 and CDR2 unanalyzed. Neoantigen level correlated positively with TCR clonal relatedness, and copy number variation and mutation load from whole-genome sequencing showed a positive trend with TCR clonal relatedness.

The CDR3 holds 15 amino acids from the cysteine to the phenylalanine. The read is trimmed to its CDR3 DNA, 45 bases read in frame from base 1. From V the trimming removes 6 bases and from J it removes 6 bases, while the gene matches leave 4 bases of the junction unaccounted for. In the germline V gene, CDR1 corresponds to ENHRY and CDR2 to SYGVKD. The TCR comes from a human donor with high-grade serous ovarian cancer. Rearrangement joined TRBV10-3 to TRBJ2-2; 13 nucleotides in the junction match TRBD2. Sequencing input: tumor tissue. The CDR3 protein is CAISGTSGGAGELFF. The DNA sequence follows: TGTGCCATCAGCGGAACTAGCGGGGGGGCCGGGGAGCTGTTTTTT.